These T cell receptor beta chains were read from a single sample in a study of T cell responses to AZD1222 COVID-19 vaccine. Sequencing was performed with immunoSEQ multiplex PCR; in TCRdb, only in-frame clones are kept and a portion is missing. The table has about 260,000 clones, roughly 93% seen once. Material: peripheral blood, obtained on day 0 of AZD1222 vaccination. The receptors stem from an adult in good health. Each CDR3 is given with its conserved first and last residue. D genes are given only for firm matches. Size tells how often a clone was seen (once, few, many) or the class of an expanded clone, and some rows leave it out.

TRBV9	TRBJ2-5	TRBD2	-	CASSPRTPSGRPTQYF	TGTGCCAGCAGCCCCCGAACCCCTAGCGGGAGGCCCACCCAGTACTTC
TRBV28	TRBJ1-2	-	-	CASSQDGYTF	TGTGCCAGCAGCCAAGATGGCTACACCTTC
TRBV5-1	TRBJ2-7	-	once	CASSSLVGYEQYF	TGCGCCAGCAGCTCCCTGGTCGGCTACGAGCAGTACTTC
TRBV9	TRBJ1-1	-	-	CASSPRTGGTEAFF	TGTGCCAGCAGCCCTCGGACCGGTGGGACTGAAGCTTTCTTT
TRBV7-9	TRBJ1-3	-	-	CASSSTRGHTIYF	TGTGCCAGCAGCTCAACCCGTGGCCACACCATATATTTT
TRBV4-1	TRBJ1-2	TRBD1	-	CASSRDRPPNYGYTF	TGCGCCAGCAGCCGGGACAGACCTCCTAACTATGGCTACACCTTC
TRBV12-3/TRBV12-4	TRBJ2-7	-	-	CASSLRTPYEQYF	TGTGCCAGCAGTTTAAGGACTCCCTACGAGCAGTACTTC
TRBV3-1/TRBV3-2	TRBJ1-1	-	-	CASSQQDGNTEAFF	TGTGCCAGCAGCCAACAAGATGGGAACACTGAAGCTTTCTTT
TRBV28	TRBJ2-3	TRBD1	-	CASSFPPTGTGRDTQYF	TGTGCCAGCAGTTTCCCCCCCACAGGGACAGGCCGGGATACGCAGTATTTT
TRBV19	TRBJ1-1	TRBD1	-	CASSSHRGRTEAFF	TGTGCCAGTAGTTCTCACAGGGGCAGGACTGAAGCTTTCTTT
TRBV2	TRBJ1-3	TRBD1	-	CASSEAIDTGGTSGNTIYF	TGTGCCAGCAGTGAAGCCATAGATACAGGGGGGACCTCTGGAAACACCATATATTTT
TRBV5-5	TRBJ1-1	-	-	CASSLASGTEAFF	TGTGCCAGCAGCTTGGCGTCAGGGACTGAAGCTTTCTTT
TRBV7-2	TRBJ2-1	TRBD2	-	CASSLVPSTSGSHEQFF	TGTGCCAGCAGCTTAGTCCCCTCGACTAGCGGGAGTCATGAGCAGTTCTTC
TRBV6-1	TRBJ1-2	-	-	CASSEAGRGGYTF	TGTGCCAGCAGTGAAGCGGGCAGAGGGGGCTACACCTTC
TRBV7-2	TRBJ1-5	-	-	CASSFRGGNQPQHF	TGTGCCAGCAGCTTCCGTGGGGGCAATCAGCCCCAGCATTTT
TRBV7-2	TRBJ2-1	TRBD2	-	CASSAGLAMSSKPFF	TGTGCCAGCAGCGCGGGACTAGCAATGAGCAGTAAGCCATTCTTC
TRBV4-1	TRBJ2-7	-	-	CASSQGSQGYEQYF	TGCGCCAGCAGCCAAGGGAGTCAGGGATACGAGCAGTACTTC
TRBV5-6	TRBJ2-5	-	-	CASKGNGETQYF	TGTGCCAGCAAGGGAAATGGAGAGACCCAGTACTTC
TRBV28	TRBJ1-4	-	-	CASSLRRGPTNEKLFF	TGTGCCAGCAGTTTAAGACGGGGTCCAACTAATGAAAAACTGTTTTTT
TRBV12-3/TRBV12-4	TRBJ1-3	-	-	CASTLGVGNTIYF	TGTGCCAGCACCCTGGGGGTTGGAAACACCATATATTTT
TRBV7-8	TRBJ2-5	TRBD1	-	CASSRRDRQETQYF	TGTGCCAGCAGCCGCCGGGACAGACAAGAGACCCAGTACTTC
TRBV7-9	TRBJ1-4	-	-	CASRIGRVATNEKLFF	TGTGCCAGCAGAATAGGTCGGGTTGCAACTAATGAAAAACTGTTTTTT
TRBV5-6	TRBJ2-2	-	few	CASSLPGGTGELFF	TGTGCCAGCAGCTTGCCTGGGGGCACCGGGGAGCTGTTTTTT
TRBV7-2	TRBJ1-1	-	-	CASSQGWVNTEAFF	TGTGCCAGCAGTCAAGGTTGGGTGAACACTGAAGCTTTCTTT
TRBV7-8	TRBJ2-7	-	-	CASSSQFYEQYF	TGTGCCAGCAGCTCGCAGTTTTACGAGCAGTACTTC
TRBV6-5	TRBJ2-6	-	-	CAGGPGANVLTF	TGTGCCGGGGGGCCTGGGGCCAACGTCCTGACTTTC
TRBV28	TRBJ2-1	-	-	CASTQWGTGSYNEQFF	TGTGCCAGCACCCAATGGGGGACGGGTTCCTACAATGAGCAGTTCTTC
TRBV27	TRBJ2-7	-	-	CASSFRRRDEQYF	TGTGCCAGCAGTTTTCGTCGGCGGGACGAGCAGTACTTC
TRBV5-1	TRBJ2-5	-	-	CASSRTVKETQYF	TGCGCCAGCAGCCGGACAGTTAAAGAGACCCAGTACTTC
TRBV6-2/TRBV6-3	TRBJ1-2	-	-	CASSYRGRTNYGYTF	TGTGCCAGCAGTTACCGGGGGAGAACTAACTATGGCTACACCTTC
TRBV28	TRBJ2-7	-	-	CATLRGSGEQYF	TGTGCCACCCTACGGGGCTCTGGCGAGCAGTACTTC
TRBV5-1	TRBJ1-4	TRBD1	-	CASNLGDSNEKLFF	TGCGCCAGCAACCTCGGGGACAGTAATGAAAAACTGTTTTTT
TRBV28	TRBJ2-1	-	-	CASSRTAYNEQFF	TGTGCCAGCAGTAGGACAGCCTACAATGAGCAGTTCTTC
TRBV2	TRBJ1-3	-	-	CASTRETRSGNTIYF	TGTGCCAGCACCAGGGAAACTAGGTCTGGAAACACCATATATTTT
TRBV4-2	TRBJ2-7	TRBD2	-	CASSQEKGVLWREGYEQYF	TGTGCCAGCAGCCAAGAGAAGGGGGTACTATGGCGGGAGGGGTACGAGCAGTACTTC
TRBV19	TRBJ2-7	-	-	CASSPHGGTSNEQYF	TGTGCCAGTAGTCCCCATGGGGGGACAAGTAACGAGCAGTACTTC
TRBV2	TRBJ1-5	-	-	CASSDQGPDSNQPQHF	TGTGCCAGCAGTGACCAGGGGCCCGACTCCAATCAGCCCCAGCATTTT
TRBV24-1	TRBJ2-7	-	-	CATSDFGGYEQYF	TGTGCCACCAGTGATTTTGGGGGGTACGAGCAGTACTTC
TRBV7-2	TRBJ2-1	TRBD2	-	CASSLGTSVEEQFF	TGTGCCAGCAGCCTCGGGACTAGCGTAGAGGAGCAGTTCTTC
TRBV7-6	TRBJ2-3	TRBD2	-	CASSLAELAGGDTQYF	TGTGCCAGCAGCTTAGCAGAACTAGCGGGAGGAGATACGCAGTATTTT
TRBV27	TRBJ1-2	-	-	CASSPGPNYGYTF	TGTGCCAGCAGTCCGGGCCCGAACTATGGCTACACCTTC
TRBV30	TRBJ1-5	-	-	CAWSVRGAQPQHF	TGTGCCTGGAGTGTACGGGGGGCACAGCCCCAGCATTTT
TRBV19	TRBJ2-2	TRBD2	-	CASIPIAGGGGTGELFF	TGTGCCAGTATCCCCATAGCGGGAGGAGGTGGCACCGGGGAGCTGTTTTTT
TRBV24-1	TRBJ1-1	-	once	CATTLRGMNTEAFF	TGTGCCACCACACTTCGGGGCATGAACACTGAAGCTTTCTTT
TRBV5-1	TRBJ1-5	TRBD1	-	CASSPGDRGQIQHF	TGCGCCAGCAGCCCGGGGGACAGGGGGCAAATCCAGCATTTT
TRBV6-2/TRBV6-3	TRBJ1-3	-	-	CASSLRVITGNTIYF	TGTGCCAGCAGCCTCAGGGTGATCACTGGAAACACCATATATTTT
TRBV5-6	TRBJ2-7	TRBD1	once	CASSPRDSLGYEQYF	TGTGCCAGCAGCCCACGGGACAGTCTAGGGTACGAGCAGTACTTC
TRBV27	TRBJ1-5	-	-	CASSSPLQPQHF	TGTGCCAGCAGTTCCCCGCTTCAGCCCCAGCATTTT
TRBV4-1	TRBJ1-5	TRBD1	once	CASSPLDREQGPQHF	TGCGCCAGCAGCCCCCTGGACAGGGAACAAGGGCCCCAGCATTTT
TRBV5-4	TRBJ2-1	-	once	CASSYDSSYNEQFF	TGTGCCAGCAGTTATGACAGCTCCTACAATGAGCAGTTCTTC